These 5 T cell receptor beta chains came from one sample sequenced in a study of T cell repertoires in cytomegalovirus infection. The antigens of these receptors remain unknown. Each CDR3 protein is one row after TCRdb ran MiXCR on the reads. The sample yields 310,000 or so distinct CDR3 sequences, 25% seen once. The sample was cultured PBMCs, taken from culture after CMV antigen stimulation. These receptors were taken from a human donor in good health (CMV status not recorded). Some clones in this sample may be carry-over from other donors' samples.

This clonotype appeared many times. This chain uses TRBV7-2 with TRBJ2-1; 7 positions match TRBD2. The CDR3 runs 14 residues. Per the germline V gene, CDR1 is SGHTA and CDR2 is FQGNSA. V gave up 5 bases and J gave up 8 bases; unmatched junction bases: 9. CDR3 bases: TGTGCCAGCAGCCAGGCGGGAGCTGGGGATGAGCAGTTCTTC. It yields the protein CASSQAGAGDEQFF.

V gene TRBV3-1 combines with J gene TRBJ2-1; unclear D gene. The CDR3 consists of 15 residues. Germline loops: CDR1 LGHDT, CDR2 YNNKEL (reference sequence). The V end lost 4 bases, the J end lost 0 bases, and 10 bases lay between the germline ends. The CDR3 protein is CASSRDSVSYNEQFF. CDR3 bases: TGTGCCAGCAGCCGAGACTCCGTCTCCTACAATGAGCAGTTCTTC.

This sequence joins TRBV19 and TRBJ1-5; maybe TRBD1 (5 bases). The CDR3 length is 18 residues. Looked up from germline, CDR1 is LNHDA and CDR2 is SQIVND (reference sequence). V lost 7 bases to trimming and J lost 0 bases, with 22 bases between them. CDR3 DNA sequence: TGTGCCAGTATTCGAAGGGACCGCGGAGAATATAGCAATCAGCCCCAGCATTTT. Translation gives CASIRRDRGEYSNQPQHF. Full variable domain (rest looked up from reference TRBV19 and TRBJ1-5): DGGITQSPKYLFRKEGQNVTLSCEQNLNHDAMYWYRQDPGQGLRLIYYSQIVNDFQKGDIAEGYSVSREKKESFPLTVTSAQKNPTAFYLCASIRRDRGEYSNQPQHFGDGTRLSIL.

The chain joins TRBV28 to TRBJ1-1, with D possibly matching TRBD1 (5 bases). Germline V gives CDR1 MDHEN, CDR2 SYDVKM. This CDR3 spans 13 amino acids. Between the trimmed V and J ends, which lost 8 bases and 7 bases, there was a span of 17 bases. In DNA form, the CDR3 reads TGTGCCAGCCTCCCAGGACATCGAAATGAAGCTTTCTTT. It specifies CASLPGHRNEAFF.

V is TRBV5-1 and J is TRBJ2-5, with D unresolved. Trimming cost V 8 bases and J 3 bases, with 11 bases left between them. The germline V gene encodes CDR1 SGHRS and CDR2 YFSETQ. The CDR3 is made up of 12 amino acids. This CDR3 reads CASRVGEETQYF. DNA for the CDR3: TGCGCCAGTCGGGTTGGGGAAGAGACCCAGTACTTC.